The following is a T cell receptor (beta chain) sequence with its context. Antigen unknown. A much bigger clone sits one base away, suggesting this may be a read error. Hyperthyroidism patients were newly diagnosed, had disease duration under 2 months, and were aged 18 to 65 years. On the basis of clinical symptoms, serum thyroxine and TRAb, thyroid ultrasound and orbital computed tomography, diagnoses were made. This sample was included in a study of T cells in Graves' hyperthyroidism and ophthalmopathy. Notes on the study in general: Blood also contained most expanded thyroid clonotypes above 0.001. Separating ophthalmopathy from stable hyperthyroidism was achieved by a 13 V-J model.

The CDR3 contains 14 residues. The germline gives CDR1 SGHVS, CDR2 FQNEAQ. Trimming pared 6 bases from V and 5 bases from J, leaving 16 bases between. RNA transcripts gave rise to amplified TCR beta CDR3 regions. An initial round of RT-PCR targeting the TCR CDR3 relied on the HTBI primer set. TCRdb re-called the multiplex PCR reads through MiXCR, storing one row per CDR3 protein. The sample lists some 92,000 distinct CDR3 sequences, roughly 40% seen once, with 10% in the top ten. The receptor's source is a woman between 25 and 40 years old with Graves' hyperthyroidism. V gene TRBV7-8 combines with J gene TRBJ2-5; D gene uncertain. Sequenced: peripheral blood or thyroid tissue (not recorded which). CDR3 DNA sequence: TGTGCCAGCAGTTCCACGGCTAGTCGGGAGACCCAGTACTTC. Translated, it gives CASSSTASRETQYF.